Below are 32 T cell receptor beta chains sequenced from a single sample in a study of identical twins. From the 5' RACE reads, TCRdb called clonotypes with MiXCR, one entry per CDR3 protein. The repertoire holds under 500,000 distinct CDR3 sequences, roughly 13% seen once, with approximately 0.98% in the top ten. These sequences were also reported in another study, on yellow fever vaccine responses in identical twins.

The specimen sequenced was CD4+ T cells sorted from blood. All receptors derive from a woman aged 18-35 years in good health.

The table lists this clonotype with a few counts. The chain combines TRBV3-1 with TRBJ2-7; possible D gene TRBD1, 6 bases. Germline V gene lookup returns CDR1 LGHDT and CDR2 YNNKEL (reference sequence). The CDR3 is 14 amino acids. Deletions cut 7 bases from V and 0 bases from J, with 13 bases between. In nucleotides, the CDR3 is TGTGCCAGCACCGGGACACCTGACTCCTACGAGCAGTACTTC. Its translation: CASTGTPDSYEQYF.

This clonotype was counted ten times or more. This chain links TRBV12-3 or TRBV12-4 with TRBJ2-2; 7 bases line up with TRBD2. The CDR3 has 14 amino acids. The V segment lost 6 bases and the J segment 6 bases; nucleotides outside the gene matches: 7. As DNA, the CDR3 is TGTGCCAGCAGCCGAGGACTAGTTGCCGGGGAGCTGTTTTTT. As protein: CASSRGLVAGELFF.

This clonotype has more than one count but fewer than ten. The chain employs TRBV12-3 or TRBV12-4 and TRBJ2-5; 7 nucleotides agree with TRBD2. V lost 6 bases to trimming and J lost 5 bases; unmatched junction nucleotides: 6. The CDR3 is 13 residues long. CDR3: CASRVMGGETQYF. DNA of the CDR3: TGTGCCAGCAGGGTCATGGGGGGGGAGACCCAGTACTTC.

The gene calls are TRBV28 and TRBJ1-3, with 10 bases aligning to TRBD1. Unmatched junction bases numbered 6, after V lost 4 bases and J lost 0 bases. CDR3 length: 17 amino acids. Germline CDR1 MDHEN, CDR2 SYDVKM. In nucleotides, the CDR3 is TGTGCCAGCAGTTACGGGACAGGGGAAGCCTCTGGAAACACCATATATTTT. Its translation: CASSYGTGEASGNTIYF. Full variable domain (missing parts from reference TRBV28 and TRBJ1-3): DVKVTQSSRYLVKRTGEKVFLECVQDMDHENMFWYRQDPGLGLRLIYFSYDVKMKEKGDIPEGYSVSREKKERFSLILESASTNQTSMYLCASSYGTGEASGNTIYFGEGSWLTVV.

The chain employs TRBV30 and TRBJ2-1; D gene unclear. The germline V gene encodes CDR1 GTSNPN and CDR2 SVGIG (reference sequence). Trimming shortened V by 6 bases and J by 4 bases, and 10 bases separated the two germline ends. The CDR3 covers 12 residues. Here the CDR3 DNA reads TGTGCCTGTCCCCGTGAATACAATGAGCAGTTCTTC. Its protein product is CACPREYNEQFF.

J is TRBJ2-7 and V is TRBV21-1; no DNA check was done on the table's D call, TRBD1. TRBV21-1 is described as a pseudogene. The CDR3 loop spans 16 amino acids. CDR3 sequence (DNA): TGTGCCAGCAAAAGAGGTCAAGGGGGACACTCCTACGAGCAGTACTTC. Translating it yields CASKRGQGGHSYEQYF.

This clonotype showed up just a few times. V and J are TRBV2 and TRBJ2-3, with TRBD2 identical over 8 bases. The junction had 11 bases not matched to a gene; V was cut back by 7 bases and J by 8 bases. The CDR3 loop spans 14 amino acids. Looked up from germline, CDR1 is SNHLY and CDR2 is FYNNEI. CDR3 sequence (DNA): TGTGCCAGCAATGCCGGGACTAGTTATAGTACGCAGTATTTT. It codes for CASNAGTSYSTQYF.

This clonotype was observed a handful of times. In nucleotides, the CDR3 is TGCAGCGTTCAGCCGGACAGGGGTTGGGACAATGAGCAGTTCTTC. Its protein product is CSVQPDRGWDNEQFF. The chain carries TRBV29-1 and TRBJ2-1; 9 nucleotides line up with TRBD1. The CDR3 covers 15 residues. V shed 5 bases and J 5 bases; nucleotides not matched to a gene: 10. Germline values: CDR1 SQVTM, CDR2 ANQGSEA.

CDR3: CASSAGLDEQFF. The CDR3, as DNA: TGTGCCAGCAGCGCGGGACTAGATGAGCAGTTCTTC. The rearrangement links TRBV21-1 to TRBJ2-1; the DNA was not used to check the table's D call, TRBD2. TRBV21-1 represents a pseudogene. CDR3 length: 12 residues.

This clonotype was counted a few times. The rearrangement uses TRBV30 and TRBJ1-1, with D possibly matching TRBD1 (6 bases). CDR1 and CDR2 from the germline V gene are GTSNPN and SVGIG (reference sequence). The V end lost 0 bases, the J end lost 5 bases, and 10 bases lay between the germline ends. CDR3 length equals 13 residues. CDR3 nucleotides: TGTGCCTGGAGTGTACGACAGGAAACTGAAGCTTTCTTT. This codes for CAWSVRQETEAFF.

The chain combines TRBV6-5 with TRBJ1-2; 9 positions agree with TRBD1. The CDR3 spans 14 residues. V shed 6 bases and J 6 bases; nucleotides not matched to a gene: 8. Germline assignment: CDR1 MNHEY and CDR2 SVGAGI. The CDR3 protein is CASSSDRGIHGYTF. In nucleotides, the CDR3 is TGTGCCAGCAGCTCCGACAGGGGGATCCATGGCTACACCTTC.

This chain links TRBV10-3 with TRBJ1-1; 7 nucleotides agree with TRBD1. The J segment lost 3 bases and the V segment lost 3 bases, leaving 7 bases of the junction unmatched. Germline-derived CDR1 and CDR2 are ENHRY and SYGVKD. This CDR3 region has 15 residues. CDR3 DNA: TGTGCCATCAGTGATGTAAGGGGGCAGGACACTGAAGCTTTCTTT. This gives the protein CAISDVRGQDTEAFF.

This clonotype was seen only a few times. The rearrangement links TRBV6-5 to TRBJ2-1; D may be TRBD2 (6 bases). CDR1 MNHEY and CDR2 SVGAGI come from the germline V gene. The V end was cut by 0 bases, the J end by 10 bases, with 10 bases between. The CDR3 is 13 residues long. CDR3 bases: TGTGCCAGCAGTTACTCGGTTAGCGGAGAGCAGTTCTTC. Protein sequence: CASSYSVSGEQFF.

The genes are TRBV5-1 and TRBJ1-2; D remains unclear. The ends were cut back, 0 bases at V and 2 bases at J, with 8 bases in the middle. Looked up from germline, CDR1 is SGHRS and CDR2 is YFSETQ. This CDR3 is built from 14 residues. The chain's CDR3 is CASSLGHENYGYTF. The CDR3 DNA follows: TGCGCCAGCAGCTTGGGGCACGAGAACTATGGCTACACCTTC.

This rearrangement joins TRBV29-1 to TRBJ1-2; a weak D match, TRBD1 (6 bases). V lost 5 bases and J lost 5, with 18 bases in between. Germline V CDR1 and CDR2: SQVTM, ANQGSEA. The CDR3 length is 14 residues. The CDR3 region is CSVFIPGTIYGYTF. The CDR3 region has the DNA TGCAGCGTTTTTATTCCCGGGACAATTTATGGCTACACCTTC.

Only a few counts were recorded for this clonotype. V usage is TRBV3-1 and J usage is TRBJ2-3; no clear D. V lost 8 bases and J 0 bases, leaving 6 bases between the germline ends. Germline V gene lookup returns CDR1 LGHDT and CDR2 YNNKEL (reference sequence). CDR3 length: 12 amino acids. The CDR3 region has the DNA TGTGCCAGCCAGTGGAGCACAGATACGCAGTATTTT. It specifies CASQWSTDTQYF.

The table lists this clonotype with many counts. The rearrangement uses TRBV5-1 and TRBJ2-5; TRBD2 agrees at 8 bases. V gave up 6 bases and J gave up 5 bases; unmatched junction bases: 9. This CDR3 is 14 amino acids long. The germline gives CDR1 SGHRS, CDR2 YFSETQ. CDR3: CASKTGGPGETQYF. CDR3 coding DNA: TGCGCCAGCAAGACGGGAGGGCCCGGGGAGACCCAGTACTTC.

This clonotype was counted at least ten times. This chain joins TRBV20-1 and TRBJ1-3, with D hard to call. CDR3 length equals 15 residues. The germline V and J ends were trimmed by 3 bases and 0 bases, with 12 bases remaining between them. The germline V gene encodes CDR1 DFQATT and CDR2 SNEGSKA (reference sequence). The CDR3 DNA is TGCAGTGCTAGTGATAGAGGGAGCTCTGGAAACACCATATATTTT. Translating it yields CSASDRGSSGNTIYF.

Of note for this clonotype: Being one base from a much bigger clone, this may be a read error. This rearrangement joins TRBV5-1 to TRBJ2-6, with 9 nucleotides matching TRBD2. The CDR3 totals 17 residues. From germline, CDR1 is SGHRS and CDR2 YFSETQ. Losses at the gene ends were 2 bases for V and 2 bases for J; bases not matched to a gene: 5. CDR3 nucleotides: TGCGCCAGCAGCTTTGGGTCTAGCGGGGCTGGGGCCAACGTCCTGACTTTC. This encodes CASSFGSSGAGANVLTF.

The chain links TRBV24-1 to TRBJ2-1, with 8 bases lining up with TRBD1. This CDR3 region has 13 residues. Germline trimming cut 9 bases from V and 7 bases from J; bases unmatched to any gene: 7. Germline CDR1 is KGHDR and CDR2 is SFDVKD. CDR3 region: CATLDRGGNEQFF. CDR3 DNA: TGTGCCACCCTAGACAGGGGTGGTAATGAGCAGTTCTTC.

This rearrangement joins TRBV21-1 to TRBJ2-7; the table's D call, TRBD2, has no DNA check behind it. TRBV21-1 is termed a pseudogene. There are 14 residues in the CDR3. CDR3 loop: CASSYPYAGAGQYF. DNA of the CDR3: TGTGCCAGCAGCTATCCTTATGCAGGAGCGGGGCAGTACTTC.

This clonotype showed up just a few times. This chain joins TRBV11-2 and TRBJ2-1; 15 bases are shared with TRBD2. The CDR3 is made up of 16 amino acids. J lost 7 bases, V lost 8 bases, and 9 bases had no gene match. The germline CDR1 and CDR2 sequences are SGHAT and FQNNGV. CDR3 protein: CASEMFGTSGRNEQFF. DNA of the CDR3: TGTGCCAGCGAAATGTTTGGGACTAGCGGGAGGAATGAGCAGTTCTTC.

Of note for this clonotype: Compared with germline, one end of the junction differs, possibly owing to a read error. The V call is TRBV29-1, the J call TRBJ2-2; no reliable D call. CDR1 is SQVTM and CDR2 is ANQGSEA in the germline V gene. This CDR3 comprises 14 residues. The CDR3 bases are TGCAGCATTGAAAGGTACAAGAACACCGGGGAGCTGTTTTTT. It translates to CSIERYKNTGELFF.

The chain has TRBV5-1 and TRBJ2-7, with D possibly called TRBD1 or TRBD2 (5 bases each). The V end was cut by 4 bases, the J end by 3 bases, with 14 bases between. CDR3 size: 14 residues. Germline V CDR1 and CDR2: SGHRS, YFSETQ. The CDR3 coding sequence is TGCGCCAGCAGCCCGGGGACCGCCGTCTACGAGCAGTACTTC. It translates to CASSPGTAVYEQYF. The entire variable domain, with the rest obtained from reference TRBV5-1 and TRBJ2-7, is as follows: KAGVTQTPRYLIKTRGQQVTLSCSPISGHRSVSWYQQTPGQGLQFLFEYFSETQRNKGNFPGRFSGRQFSNSRSEMNVSTLELGDSALYLCASSPGTAVYEQYFGPGTRLTVT.

Many counts were recorded for this clonotype. V gene TRBV3-1 combines with J gene TRBJ2-2, with D hard to call. CDR1 and CDR2 (germline): LGHDT, YNNKEL (reference sequence). The CDR3 sequence is 14 residues long. V was clipped by 1 base and J by 1 base, with 4 bases between them. This chain's CDR3 is CASSQVGNTGELFF. The CDR3 DNA is TGTGCCAGCAGCCAAGTCGGGAACACCGGGGAGCTGTTTTTT.

The chain is built from TRBV16 and TRBJ2-7, with D possibly called TRBD1 or TRBD2 (5 bases each). This CDR3 spans 13 amino acids. The V end lost 4 bases, the J end lost 7 bases, and 14 bases lay between the germline ends. Per the germline V gene, CDR1 is KGHSY and CDR2 is FQNENV. The CDR3: CASSLGPSQEQYF. CDR3 in DNA: TGTGCCAGCAGCCTGGGACCATCTCAGGAGCAGTACTTC.

This clonotype was seen repeatedly, ten times or more. The V gene is TRBV7-2, the J gene TRBJ1-1; no reliable D call. V shed 3 bases and J shed 0 bases, with 2 bases lying between them. Germline values: CDR1 SGHTA, CDR2 FQGNSA. There are 12 residues in the CDR3. The CDR3 DNA reads as TGTGCCAGCAGCTTGATGAACACTGAAGCTTTCTTT. This encodes CASSLMNTEAFF.

This clonotype has just a few counts. The V and J genes are TRBV6-1 and TRBJ2-5; no definite D call. Trimming left V 6 bases short and J 5 bases short, with 16 bases between. This CDR3 has 14 residues. Germline V gene sequence: CDR1 MNHNS, CDR2 SASEGT. The CDR3 coding sequence is TGTGCCAGCAGAAAGACGGACCTTCGGGAGACCCAGTACTTC. Its protein product is CASRKTDLRETQYF.

The V call is TRBV7-9, the J call TRBJ2-7, with a tentative D call TRBD1 (6 bases). From germline, CDR1 is SEHNR and CDR2 FQNEAQ (reference sequence). The CDR3 consists of 17 residues. The ends were cut back, 1 base at V and 6 bases at J, with 22 bases in the middle. DNA for the CDR3: TGTGCCAGCAGCTTAGTTCAAGGGGCAGGGGTCCTAAGCGAGCAGTACTTC. It yields the protein CASSLVQGAGVLSEQYF.

This clonotype was seen more than once but under ten times. This chain connects TRBV7-8 to TRBJ2-7; D may be TRBD2 (5 bases). V shed 6 bases and J shed 0 bases, with 9 bases lying between them. Germline V gives CDR1 SGHVS, CDR2 FQNEAQ. The CDR3 consists of 13 residues. The CDR3 sequence is CASSIGSSYEQYF. CDR3 bases: TGTGCCAGCAGTATTGGGAGCTCCTACGAGCAGTACTTC.

This clonotype was picked up a small number of times. The chain employs TRBV29-1 and TRBJ2-3, with D possibly being TRBD1 (6 bases). The germline V gene encodes CDR1 SQVTM and CDR2 ANQGSEA. Trimming took off 8 bases at V and 6 bases at J, with 21 bases between the two ends. This CDR3 spans 14 amino acids. DNA of the CDR3: TGCAGCCCTCGCGGAGGACCCCAGGGGGATACGCAGTATTTT. Translating gives CSPRGGPQGDTQYF.

This chain joins TRBV6-1 and TRBJ1-6, with D unresolved. The CDR3 spans 13 residues. Trimming cost V 6 bases and J 8 bases, with 11 bases left between them. Per germline, CDR1 MNHNS and CDR2 SASEGT. In DNA form, the CDR3 reads TGTGCCAGCAGCGCTAGACCCGATTCACCCCTCCACTTT. Translation: CASSARPDSPLHF.